Reported below is one T cell receptor beta chain. What it recognizes is unknown. This specimen comes from a study of shared clonotypes between healthy human individuals. Study results and limitations: The donor pool, a small one, limited the genetic and exposure-history diversity represented.

Trimming removed 0 bases from V and 6 bases from J; junction bases left unmatched: 1. Germline values: CDR1 MNHNY, CDR2 SVGAGI (reference sequence). The CDR3 loop spans 15 amino acids. The authors' processing: ImmunoSEQ output held junction-only sequences without quality scores, so filtering differed. Data came from immunoSEQ multiplex PCR; TCRdb stores just in-frame clones and leaves some out. That table furnishes V, J and clone size, whereas the DNA furnished D and trimming. The table lists a few million clones, almost 96% of them singletons. The chain carries TRBV6-6 and TRBJ2-3; 12 bases map to TRBD2. This clonotype was obtained from a man between 18 and 35 years old in good health. What was sequenced was naive CD4+ T cells sorted from blood. Subset given: CD45RA+ positively selected. The CDR3 protein is CASSYSTSGSDTQYF. The CDR3 DNA reads TGTGCCAGCAGTTACTCGACTAGCGGGAGTGATACGCAGTATTTT.